One sample yielded the 8 T cell receptor beta chains listed below, sequenced in a study of shared clonotypes between healthy human individuals. TCRdb's table, derived via immunoSEQ multiplex PCR, lists solely in-frame clones and lacks some. Here the sample spans roughly 1.4 million clones, approximately 98.5% being singletons. Source material: naive CD4+ T cells sorted from blood. Subset defined: CD45RA+ positively selected. The origin of the receptors is a man aged 30 to 45 in good health.

For the CDR3, the DNA is TGTGCCAGCAGCGGCCACGGGTCTTACGAGCAGTACTTC. Translating it yields CASSGHGSYEQYF. The J gene is TRBJ2-7, the V gene TRBV9; D not certain. V dropped 3 bases and J dropped 4 bases, with 11 bases sitting between them. The CDR3 has 13 residues. Germline V lookup: CDR1 SGDLS, CDR2 YYNGEE.

The gene calls are TRBV12-5 and TRBJ1-5; D not certain. The CDR3 is 15 residues long. Germline V gene sequence: CDR1 LGHNT, CDR2 FRNRAP. Trimming removed 7 bases at V and 6 bases at J, with 19 bases between. The CDR3 DNA is TGTGCTAGTGATTGGAGGGTAAACAAGGGTCAGCCCCAGCATTTT. Its translation: CASDWRVNKGQPQHF.

The genes are TRBV15 and TRBJ1-2, with D uncertain. CDR1 is LNHNV and CDR2 is YYDKDF in the germline V gene (reference sequence). The CDR3 runs 11 residues. V lost 1 base and J 10 bases, leaving 7 bases between the germline ends. CDR3 in DNA: TGTGCCACCAGCAGAGGGCTCGACTACACCTTC. Its translation is CATSRGLDYTF.

The chain combines TRBV7-9 with TRBJ1-2, with 7 bases fitting TRBD1. This CDR3 contains 18 residues. Looked up from germline, CDR1 is SEHNR and CDR2 is FQNEAQ (reference sequence). V lost 5 bases to trimming and J lost 5 bases; unmatched junction nucleotides: 20. Here the CDR3 DNA reads TGTGCCAGCAGCGTATACCGGGACAGAGCACGGCAGGGGTATGGCTACACCTTC. This translates into CASSVYRDRARQGYGYTF.

This clone was seen just once. Other DNA sequences within the sample encode an identical CDR3. The rearrangement joins TRBV5-4 to TRBJ2-7; 9 bases match TRBD1. Germline values: CDR1 SGHNT, CDR2 YYREEE (reference sequence). The junction had 6 bases not matched to a gene; V was cut back by 4 bases and J by 4 bases. The CDR3 loop spans 14 amino acids. The CDR3 region has the DNA TGTGCCAGCAGCCCCGGACAGGGGCGGTACGAGCAGTACTTC. This sequence encodes CASSPGQGRYEQYF. The full variable domain, with the rest looked up from reference TRBV5-4 and TRBJ2-7, is ETGVTQSPTHLIKTRGQQVTLRCSSQSGHNTVSWYQQALGQGPQFIFQYYREEENGRGNFPPRFSGLQFPNYSSELNVNALELDDSALYLCASSPGQGRYEQYFGPGTRLTVT.

This chain uses TRBV5-6 with TRBJ2-1, with 9 bases aligning to TRBD2. V shed 3 bases, J shed 4 bases, and the junction held 8 bases outside the gene matches. This CDR3 is 16 amino acids long. Germline-derived CDR1 and CDR2 are SGHDT and YYEEEE. The CDR3 region has the DNA TGTGCCAGCAGCTCAGAAAGGACTAGCGCTTACAATGAGCAGTTCTTC. It is translated as CASSSERTSAYNEQFF.

V and J are TRBV19 and TRBJ1-2, with unresolved D. V shed 3 bases and J shed 10 bases, with 18 bases lying between them. Germline lookup yields CDR1 LNHDA and CDR2 SQIVND (reference sequence). This CDR3 has 14 amino acids. The CDR3 region has the DNA TGTGCCAGTAGTATTTTGGCGGACGAAACACCCTACACCTTC. It codes for CASSILADETPYTF.

The CDR3 sequence: CASNPPGSYSYGYTF. The CDR3 coding sequence is TGTGCCAGCAACCCCCCCGGCAGCTACAGCTATGGCTACACCTTC. This chain links TRBV6-6 with TRBJ1-2; D gene unclear. CDR3 size: 15 residues. V lost 7 bases to trimming and J lost 4 bases, with 19 bases between them. Per germline, CDR1 MNHNY and CDR2 SVGAGI (reference sequence).